The present T cell receptor beta chain was sequenced within a study of PD-L1 blockade in urothelial cancer. Study details: Blood samples contained a median 141,255 T cells.

This clone was counted a single time. Germline assignment: CDR1 MNHEY and CDR2 SVGAGI. V was cut by 0 bases and J by 6 bases, with 11 bases left in between. CDR3 length: 14 amino acids. Profiled with immunoSEQ multiplex PCR; TCRdb holds only in-frame clones, not every one. The data hold 35,000 to 50,000 clones, with roughly four fifths observed a single time. As to time point: peripheral blood 6 weeks after treatment start. Each individual provided 1 to 8 samples (taken pretreatment and on-treatment). The rearrangement joins TRBV6-5 to TRBJ1-2; D possibly corresponds to TRBD1 (5 bases). The sequencing used PBMCs, collected around atezolizumab (anti-PD-L1) treatment. This receptor was taken from a man in his sixties with urothelial cancer. The CDR3 loop is CASSYSATVDGYTF. The CDR3 nucleotides read TGTGCCAGCAGTTACTCAGCGACAGTTGATGGCTACACCTTC.